This T cell receptor beta chain was recorded in a study of Graves' ophthalmopathy and Graves' hyperthyroidism. Germline values: CDR1 MNHEY, CDR2 SMNVEV (reference sequence). The V end lost 7 bases, the J end lost 2 bases, and 23 bases lay between the germline ends. This CDR3 has 17 amino acids. This clonotype was counted many times. Amplified TCR beta CDR3 regions were obtained using RNA transcripts as template. HTBI primers were used in a first-round RT-PCR, which preceded a second-round multiplex PCR. One entry per CDR3 protein, called by TCRdb with MiXCR from the multiplex PCR reads. Here the sample spans some 410,000 distinct CDR3 sequences, under 25% being singletons.

The sequence derives from a woman aged 18-30 years with stable Graves' hyperthyroidism. The chain combines TRBV27 with TRBJ2-5, with D tentatively TRBD1 (6 bases). The sequenced material came from peripheral blood. This chain's CDR3 is CASTGVYPQGCQETQYF. CDR3 bases: TGTGCCAGCACTGGAGTCTACCCTCAGGGGTGTCAAGAGACCCAGTACTTC.